Below are 12 T cell receptor beta chains sequenced from a single sample in a study of T cells in Graves' hyperthyroidism and ophthalmopathy (dated by TCRdb to between 2018 and 2021). The library was prepared using multiplex PCR. Sequencing was performed on an Illumina HiSeq 2000. The TCR beta CDR3 regions were amplified from the RNA transcripts. For the first round of RT-PCR on the TCR CDR3, the HTBI primer set was used together with the Qiagen OneStep RT-PCR kit. TCRdb reworked the public reads: Q25 trimming with fastp, MiXCR clone assembly, productive beta chains retained. Rows with one shared CDR3 protein collapse into an entry with the most common genes and DNA. For this sample the table gives 650,000 to 700,000 distinct CDR3 sequences, of which approximately 15% were detected only once. The top ten clonotypes cover 15% to 18% of the sample. The material sequenced was blood. Receptor source: a man aged 45-65 years with Graves' hyperthyroidism.

This clonotype has at least ten counts. This rearrangement joins TRBV27 to TRBJ2-7; TRBD1 matches 8 bases. Trimming removed 2 bases from V and 6 bases from J; junction bases left unmatched: 6. CDR3 length equals 14 residues. CDR1 MNHEY and CDR2 SMNVEV come from the germline V gene (reference sequence). CDR3 residues: CASSLGQGNREQYF. The CDR3 DNA sequence: TGTGCCAGCAGTTTAGGACAGGGAAATCGCGAGCAGTACTTC.

In the case of this clonotype: A much bigger clone sits one base away, suggesting this may be a read error. The chain recombines TRBV3-1 with TRBJ2-3; perhaps TRBD1 as D (6 bases). The CDR3 consists of 15 residues. Germline lookup yields CDR1 LGHDT and CDR2 YNNKEL (reference sequence). The DNA for the CDR3 is TGTGCCAGCAGCCAAGGTAGCTTCCAGACAGGTACGCAGTATTTT. Amino acid sequence: CASSQGSFQTGTQYF.

This clonotype was seen repeatedly, ten times or more. The chain has TRBV18 and TRBJ2-7; D possibly uses TRBD1 or TRBD2 (6 bases each). Germline CDR1 reads KGHSH; CDR2 reads LQKENI. There are 13 residues in the CDR3. V gave up 2 bases and J gave up 3 bases, with 8 bases separating them. CDR3 sequence (DNA): TGTGCCAGCTCACCAAGGGGGGACTACGAGCAGTACTTC. Protein product: CASSPRGDYEQYF.

Many counts were recorded for this clonotype. The genes are TRBV15 and TRBJ2-7; 9 bases map to TRBD1. J was trimmed by 3 bases and V by 0 bases; bases with no gene match: 6. Germline V gives CDR1 LNHNV, CDR2 YYDKDF (reference sequence). This CDR3 has 16 amino acids. This chain's CDR3 is CATSRDAGTGSYEQYF. CDR3 nucleotides: TGTGCCACCAGCAGAGATGCAGGGACAGGGAGCTACGAGCAGTACTTC. Variable domain in full (rest from reference TRBV15 and TRBJ2-7): DAMVIQNPRYQVTQFGKPVTLSCSQTLNHNVMYWYQQKSSQAPKLLFHYYDKDFNNEADTPDNFQSRRPNTSFCFLDIRSPGLGDTAMYLCATSRDAGTGSYEQYFGPGTRLTVT.

This clonotype was seen repeatedly, ten times or more. The chain combines TRBV28 with TRBJ2-5, with 12 bases lining up with TRBD1. Germline values: CDR1 MDHEN, CDR2 SYDVKM. The CDR3 has 17 residues. The ends lost 5 bases at V and 5 bases at J; junction bases unmatched: 12. Here the CDR3 DNA reads TGTGCCAGCAGTCCCCGAGGGACAGGGGGCCGTTGGGAGACCCAGTACTTC. This gives the protein CASSPRGTGGRWETQYF. The full variable domain, its missing parts supplied by reference TRBV28 and TRBJ2-5, is DVKVTQSSRYLVKRTGEKVFLECVQDMDHENMFWYRQDPGLGLRLIYFSYDVKMKEKGDIPEGYSVSREKKERFSLILESASTNQTSMYLCASSPRGTGGRWETQYFGPGTRLLVL.

This clonotype was recorded many times. The chain has TRBV12-3 or TRBV12-4 and TRBJ2-1; 8 nucleotides agree with TRBD2. This CDR3 contains 16 residues. Trimming at V came to 5 bases and at J to 8 bases, leaving 14 bases not matched to a gene. Here the CDR3 reads CASSPEWASGWHEQFF. The CDR3 DNA sequence: TGTGCCAGCAGTCCTGAGTGGGCTAGCGGGTGGCATGAGCAGTTCTTC.

A word on this clonotype: This sequence may be a read error, since a much larger clone differs from it by one base. The CDR3 does not end in the conserved phenylalanine or tryptophan, so this is likely a read error. The chain uses TRBV7-8 and TRBJ1-4; D is undetermined. The CDR3 loop spans 15 amino acids. Trimming cost V 8 bases and J 0 bases, with 13 bases left between them. Germline values: CDR1 SGHVS, CDR2 FQNEAQ. CDR3 DNA sequence: TGTGCCAGCGGGCCCTCGGGCGCAACTAATGAAAAACTGTTTTCT. This gives the protein CASGPSGATNEKLFS.

The V and J genes are TRBV20-1 and TRBJ1-5; possible D gene TRBD1, 6 bases. CDR3 length equals 14 residues. The germline V gene has CDR1 DFQATT and CDR2 SNEGSKA (reference sequence). Trimming cost V 5 bases and J 7 bases, with 18 bases left between them. In DNA, the CDR3 is TGCAGTGCTTCCGGGACAAGCACTTGGCAGCCCCAGCATTTT. Translated, it gives CSASGTSTWQPQHF.

The sample holds many counts of this clonotype. This chain uses TRBV27 with TRBJ2-7, with 11 bases lining up with TRBD1. There are 14 residues in the CDR3. Germline loops: CDR1 MNHEY, CDR2 SMNVEV (reference sequence). The trim removed 8 bases at V and 12 bases at J, leaving 15 bases unmatched. The CDR3 coding sequence is TGTGCCAGCTCGTCCAAGGACAGGGGGCGAAAAGCGTACTTC. Its translation is CASSSKDRGRKAYF.

This clonotype came up a few times. The rearrangement joins TRBV24-1 to TRBJ2-2; weak D call: TRBD2 (6 bases). Germline CDR1 is KGHDR and CDR2 is SFDVKD. The CDR3 loop spans 18 amino acids. Trimming left V 5 bases short and J 4 bases short, with 22 bases between. CDR3 sequence (DNA): TGTGCCACCAGTGCTCGGGACTTTTTTTCCTTAGGCACCGGGGAGCTGTTTTTT. Its protein product is CATSARDFFSLGTGELFF.

This clonotype has only a few counts. The rearrangement links TRBV7-8 to TRBJ2-7; TRBD1 is a possible D gene (6 bases). Looked up from germline, CDR1 is SGHVS and CDR2 is FQNEAQ. The CDR3 runs 15 residues. Trimming stripped 1 base from V and 2 bases from J, with 12 bases between. CDR3 coding DNA: TGTGCCAGCAGCTTAGTTCGGACAGCAACCTACGAGCAGTACTTC. Residues: CASSLVRTATYEQYF.

In this sample, this clonotype turned up many times. The chain is built from TRBV9 and TRBJ1-4, with 9 bases aligning to TRBD1. This CDR3 is 14 amino acids long. CDR1 and CDR2 from the germline V gene are SGDLS and YYNGEE. J gave up 7 bases and V 3 bases, and 4 bases lay outside the gene matches. Written as DNA, the CDR3 is TGTGCCAGCAGCGCGACAGGGGGAGTTGAAAAACTGTTTTTT. Translated, it gives CASSATGGVEKLFF.